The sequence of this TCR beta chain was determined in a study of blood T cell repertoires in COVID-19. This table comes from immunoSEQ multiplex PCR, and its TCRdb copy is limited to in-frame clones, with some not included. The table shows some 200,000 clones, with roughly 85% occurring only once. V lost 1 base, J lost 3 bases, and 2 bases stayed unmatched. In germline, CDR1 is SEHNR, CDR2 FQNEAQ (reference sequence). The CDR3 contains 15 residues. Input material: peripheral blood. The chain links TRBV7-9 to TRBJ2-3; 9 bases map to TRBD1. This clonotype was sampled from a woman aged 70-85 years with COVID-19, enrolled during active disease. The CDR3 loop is CASSLGDRATDTQYF. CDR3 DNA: TGTGCCAGCAGCTTAGGGGACAGGGCTACAGATACGCAGTATTTT. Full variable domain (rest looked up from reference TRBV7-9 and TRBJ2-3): DTGVSQNPRHKITKRGQNVTFRCDPISEHNRLYWYRQTLGQGPEFLTYFQNEAQLEKSRLLSDRFSAERPKGSFSTLEIQRTEQGDSAMYLCASSLGDRATDTQYFGPGTRLTVL.